This T cell receptor (beta chain) emerged from a study of CD8 T cells in ankylosing spondylitis. Only a few counts were recorded for this clonotype. Trimming stripped 0 bases from V and 4 bases from J, with 10 bases between. Germline CDR1 SGDLS, CDR2 YYNGEE. The CDR3 spans 15 residues. TCRdb independently ran MiXCR on the 5' RACE reads; one entry per CDR3 protein. The sample holds 190,000 or so distinct CDR3 sequences, around 13% seen once. This sequence originates from a male donor with ankylosing spondylitis or in good health (not recorded which). Sequencing was done on a sample of blood, either unsorted or a sorted T cell fraction (not recorded which). The rearrangement joins TRBV9 to TRBJ1-4; tentatively, D is TRBD1 (5 bases). The CDR3 is CASSVGWQGNEKLFF. The CDR3 nucleotides are TGTGCCAGCAGCGTAGGATGGCAGGGTAATGAAAAACTGTTTTTT.